The 21 T cell receptor beta chains in this list originate from one sample, sequenced in a study of T cell responses to AZD1222 COVID-19 vaccine. Assay used: immunoSEQ multiplex PCR; TCRdb lists only in-frame clones, some missing. The profile shows about 27,000 clones, approximately 90% of them singletons. The sample consisted of peripheral blood, taken 28 days after the second AZD1222 dose. The origin of the receptors is an adult who received the AZD1222 COVID-19 vaccine.

The CDR3 coding sequence is TGTGCCAGCAGTACAAACAGGGAGGGCCGAGCTTTCTTT. This gives the protein CASSTNREGRAFF. V is TRBV27 and J is TRBJ1-1, with D tentatively TRBD1 (6 bases). The CDR3 covers 13 residues. Between the trimmed V and J ends, which lost 5 bases and 10 bases, there was a span of 17 bases. Germline CDR1 and CDR2: MNHEY and SMNVEV (reference sequence).

V gene TRBV19 combines with J gene TRBJ2-1; 8 bases are a match to TRBD2. Germline assignment: CDR1 LNHDA and CDR2 SQIVND (reference sequence). This CDR3 is built from 15 residues. After removal of 5 bases from V and 4 bases from J, the junction contained 7 bases not matched to a gene. CDR3: CASSALAGEYNEQFF. For the CDR3, the DNA is TGTGCCAGTAGTGCTCTAGCGGGCGAATACAATGAGCAGTTCTTC. The whole variable domain, remainder taken from reference TRBV19 and TRBJ2-1, is DGGITQSPKYLFRKEGQNVTLSCEQNLNHDAMYWYRQDPGQGLRLIYYSQIVNDFQKGDIAEGYSVSREKKESFPLTVTSAQKNPTAFYLCASSALAGEYNEQFFGPGTRLTVL.

In DNA, the CDR3 is TGTGCCAGTGGCGAAAGGTCGACAGATACGCAGTATTTT. This gives the protein CASGERSTDTQYF. The chain recombines TRBV3-1 (or the pseudogene TRBV3-2) with TRBJ2-3; D is ambiguous. V was pared by 9 bases and J by 3 bases, with 13 bases between. This CDR3 region has 13 residues. Germline loops: CDR1 LGHDT, CDR2 YNNKEL (reference sequence).

The chain uses TRBV18 and TRBJ2-3; D is possibly TRBD2 (6 bases). The CDR3 has 17 amino acids. The V and J ends lost 3 bases and 2 bases respectively, with 18 bases between them. Germline CDR1 reads KGHSH; CDR2 reads LQKENI. Here the CDR3 DNA reads TGTGCCAGCTCACCTAGCTCCGGGACTTCACTCACAGATACGCAGTATTTT. It is translated as CASSPSSGTSLTDTQYF.

This chain joins TRBV21-1 and TRBJ1-4. TRBV21-1 is listed as a pseudogene. This CDR3 is built from 17 residues. This chain's CDR3 is CASSKGVHAGFNEKLFF. As DNA, the CDR3 is TGTGCCAGCAGCAAAGGGGTCCATGCGGGGTTTAATGAAAAACTGTTTTTT.

The chain links TRBV7-6 to TRBJ1-6; possibly TRBD1 for D (5 bases). The CDR3 loop spans 16 amino acids. V was pared by 5 bases and J by 5 bases, with 16 bases between. The germline V gene encodes CDR1 SGHVS and CDR2 FNYEAQ. The chain's CDR3 is CASSKMGPRNNSPLHF. The CDR3 nucleotides are TGTGCCAGCAGCAAAATGGGACCGCGGAATAATTCACCCCTCCACTTT.

The chain combines TRBV18 with TRBJ2-7; D remains unclear. Germline CDR1 is KGHSH and CDR2 is LQKENI. The ends were cut back, 2 bases at V and 0 bases at J, with 5 bases in the middle. The CDR3 runs 13 residues. In nucleotides, the CDR3 is TGTGCCAGCTCACCAGGCAGCTCCTACGAGCAGTACTTC. It specifies CASSPGSSYEQYF.

This sequence joins TRBV7-9 and TRBJ1-3; D not certain. The CDR3 sequence is 15 residues long. Germline V CDR1 and CDR2: SEHNR, FQNEAQ (reference sequence). With 1 base removed from V and 0 bases from J, the gap between germline ends came to 7 bases. The CDR3 nucleotides read TGTGCCAGCAGCTTAGACACCTACTCTGGAAACACCATATATTTT. This codes for CASSLDTYSGNTIYF.

The chain has TRBV5-4 and TRBJ2-6, with unresolved D. The V gene's germline CDR1 is SGHNT and CDR2 YYREEE (reference sequence). V was shortened by 7 bases and J by 4 bases, with 12 bases between the two germline ends. CDR3 size: 14 residues. The CDR3 bases are TGTGCCAGCTCCGGGCCCTCCGGGGCCAACGTCCTGACTTTC. Residues: CASSGPSGANVLTF.

DNA of the CDR3: TGTGCCAGTACCGCAGGGCTAGAACAGCCCCAGCATTTT. Protein: CASTAGLEQPQHF. The chain carries TRBV19 and TRBJ1-5; a weak D match, TRBD1 (5 bases). CDR1 is LNHDA and CDR2 is SQIVND in the germline V gene (reference sequence). The ends were cut back, 7 bases at V and 7 bases at J, with 14 bases in the middle. This CDR3 comprises 13 residues.

This clone was detected once. This chain connects TRBV19 to TRBJ2-2; 8 bases are shared with TRBD1. Germline CDR1 and CDR2: LNHDA and SQIVND (reference sequence). The length of the CDR3 is 16 residues. V trimming: 6 bases; J trimming: 8 bases; junction bases outside the gene matches: 14. The CDR3 region has the DNA TGTGCCAGTAGACAAACAGGGACAGGCCCTAGGGGGGAGCTGTTTTTT. Protein: CASRQTGTGPRGELFF.

The gene calls are TRBV11-3 and TRBJ2-2, with TRBD2 as a possible D gene (5 bases). Germline CDR1 reads SGHNT; CDR2 reads YENEEA. V was pared by 10 bases and J by 0 bases, with 15 bases between. This CDR3 has 15 amino acids. CDR3 residues: CAIIRTPANTGELFF. The CDR3 DNA sequence: TGTGCCATAATCCGGACTCCGGCGAACACCGGGGAGCTGTTTTTT.

V gene TRBV2 combines with J gene TRBJ1-1; 9 bases line up with TRBD1. CDR1 is SNHLY, CDR2 FYNNEI, per germline. The junction had 3 bases not matched to a gene; V was cut back by 5 bases and J by 2 bases. CDR3 size: 14 residues. CDR3: CASSKQGANTEAFF. In nucleotides, the CDR3 is TGTGCCAGCAGTAAACAGGGGGCCAACACTGAAGCTTTCTTT.

With regard to this clone: At one of its ends the junction is not consistent with the germline gene, which may arise from a read error. This chain links TRBV7-7 with TRBJ2-3, with 9 bases fitting TRBD2. The CDR3 runs 16 residues. The germline V gene has CDR1 SSHAT and CDR2 FNYEAQ (reference sequence). As DNA, the CDR3 is TGTGCTAGCAGCTTAGCCATAGCGGGAGTACAAGATACGCAGTATTTT. This translates into CASSLAIAGVQDTQYF.

The rearrangement joins TRBV7-9 to TRBJ1-5; no reliable D call. This CDR3 has 12 amino acids. From germline, CDR1 is SEHNR and CDR2 FQNEAQ (reference sequence). V lost 2 bases to trimming and J lost 6 bases, with 5 bases between them. The CDR3 here is CASSLSSQPQHF. The CDR3 region has the DNA TGTGCCAGCAGCTTATCTAGTCAGCCCCAGCATTTT.

The chain is built from TRBV7-2 and TRBJ2-5; no clear D gene. The germline CDR1 and CDR2 sequences are SGHTA and FQGNSA. The ends were cut back, 5 bases at V and 5 bases at J, with 12 bases in the middle. This CDR3 comprises 13 residues. CDR3 protein: CASSLIRDETQYF. For the CDR3, the DNA is TGTGCCAGCAGCCTTATTAGAGATGAGACCCAGTACTTC.

V and J are TRBV27 and TRBJ2-4; TRBD1 or TRBD2 may be the D gene (5 bases each). There are 17 residues in the CDR3. Germline V CDR1 and CDR2: MNHEY, SMNVEV (reference sequence). V was cut by 2 bases and J by 0 bases, with 14 bases left in between. The CDR3, as DNA: TGTGCCAGCAGTTTAGGGACCGCCCCACAAGCCAAAAACATTCAGTACTTC. Its translation is CASSLGTAPQAKNIQYF.

The genes are TRBV28 and TRBJ2-1; no reliable D call. V dropped 6 bases and J dropped 6 bases, with 12 bases sitting between them. The germline V gene encodes CDR1 MDHEN and CDR2 SYDVKM. The CDR3 has 13 amino acids. This CDR3 reads CASSFTDLNEQFF. The CDR3 coding sequence is TGTGCCAGCAGCTTCACAGATCTCAATGAGCAGTTCTTC.

The rearrangement links TRBV24-1 to TRBJ2-7; 8 nucleotides align to TRBD1. V shed 4 bases, J shed 2 bases, and the junction held 6 bases outside the gene matches. This CDR3 has 15 residues. Germline CDR1 and CDR2: KGHDR and SFDVKD. CDR3 sequence reads: CATSDTGGTTYEQYF. The CDR3 DNA follows: TGTGCCACCAGTGACACAGGGGGGACAACCTACGAGCAGTACTTC.

The chain uses TRBV28 and TRBJ1-1; D unclear. The ends were cut back, 7 bases at V and 1 base at J, with 7 bases in the middle. Germline CDR1 is MDHEN and CDR2 is SYDVKM. CDR3 size: 12 residues. The CDR3 sequence is CASISGNTEAFF. In nucleotides, the CDR3 is TGTGCCAGCATCTCAGGGAACACTGAAGCTTTCTTT.

In DNA, the CDR3 is TGTGCCAGCAGTAGGACAGGGGGCGAATCCTACGAGCAGTACTTC. It codes for CASSRTGGESYEQYF. The chain couples TRBV6-5 to TRBJ2-7; TRBD1 aligns across 11 bases. The CDR3 is 15 residues long. Trimming cost V 5 bases and J 1 base; bases outside gene matches: 4. Germline V gene sequence: CDR1 MNHEY, CDR2 SVGAGI.